The rows below give T cell receptor beta chains drawn from one sample of a study of blood T cells in healthy people across ages. MiXCR, run by TCRdb on the 5' RACE reads, gives a single entry per CDR3 protein. In the table there are 730,000 or so distinct CDR3 sequences, around 41% of which are singletons. Sequencing was done on a sample of blood. These receptors originate from an elderly man in good health. The CDR3 runs from the conserved cysteine through the conserved F or W. A D gene is named only where the DNA matches it firmly. Not all rows give a size; the values are once, few, many and, for expanded clones, a class.

V gene,D gene,clone size,J gene,CDR3 DNA,CDR3 protein
TRBV2,TRBD2,.,TRBJ2-5,TGTGCCAGCAGGACGGGACTAGCCGAGACCCAGTACTTC,CASRTGLAETQYF
TRBV5-6,TRBD2,.,TRBJ2-1,TGTGCCAGCAGCTCCTATAAGGGACTAGACTACTACAATGAGCAGTTCTTC,CASSSYKGLDYYNEQFF
TRBV7-9,TRBD1,.,TRBJ1-1,TGTGCCAGCAGCTTAGAGGGACAGGGGGCCACTGAAGCTTTCTTT,CASSLEGQGATEAFF
TRBV4-3,.,.,TRBJ1-6,TGCGCCAGCAGCCAAGCCAGGGGAAACGCAAATTCACCCCTCCACTTT,CASSQARGNANSPLHF
TRBV7-9,TRBD2,few,TRBJ2-7,TGTGCCAGCAGCCCCGGGGGGTTACTCTACGAGCAGTACTTC,CASSPGGLLYEQYF
TRBV4-3,.,.,TRBJ2-4,TGCGCCAGCAGCCAAGGTCAGGGTATGGACATTCAGTACTTC,CASSQGQGMDIQYF
TRBV12-5,TRBD1,.,TRBJ2-5,TGTGCTAGTGGTCTGGACAGGTACTCTCAAGAGACCCAGTACTTC,CASGLDRYSQETQYF
TRBV20-1,.,once,TRBJ2-5,TGCAGTGCCAGGGAAGAGGTTTTATCTACCCAGTACTTC,CSAREEVLSTQYF
TRBV6-1,.,.,TRBJ1-2,TGTGCCAGCAGTTTAGCAATGCGAGACTATGGCTACACCTTC,CASSLAMRDYGYTF
TRBV3-1,.,.,TRBJ1-5,TGTGCCAGCAGTCCAAAAGGAGCAGGGAAAGAAAAGTATCAGCCCCAGCATTTT,CASSPKGAGKEKYQPQHF
TRBV28,.,once,TRBJ2-1,TGTGCCAGCAGGCAGGATCACCGGGCCGGTGAGCAGTTCTTC,CASRQDHRAGEQFF
TRBV10-1,.,.,TRBJ1-6,TGCGCCAGCAGTGAAGAACCCTCTAATTCACCCCTCCACTTT,CASSEEPSNSPLHF
TRBV6-2/TRBV6-3,.,few,TRBJ2-2,TGTGCCAGCACCCCGATTGGACGGTCGAACACCGGGGAGCTGTTTTTT,CASTPIGRSNTGELFF
TRBV4-2,.,.,TRBJ2-7,TGTGCCAGCAGCCAAGATCGACGGGCCAACGAGCAGTACTTC,CASSQDRRANEQYF
TRBV2,TRBD1,many,TRBJ2-1,TGTGCCAGCAGTACAGGGGCTTCCAATGAGCAGTTCTTC,CASSTGASNEQFF
TRBV7-2,TRBD1,.,TRBJ1-6,TGTGCCAGCAGCCCAATCAGGGACAGTTCACCCCTCCACTTT,CASSPIRDSSPLHF
TRBV7-2,.,few,TRBJ2-2,TGTGCCAGCAGCTTAGTTGGCCGCACGAACACCGGGGAGCTGTTTTTT,CASSLVGRTNTGELFF
TRBV7-2,TRBD1,.,TRBJ1-2,TGTGCCAGCAACAGAAACAGGGGGCTTGGCTACACCTTC,CASNRNRGLGYTF
TRBV18,.,.,TRBJ1-2,TGTGCCAGCTCACCACCGGATACATCCTATGGCTACACCTTC,CASSPPDTSYGYTF
TRBV5-1,.,few,TRBJ2-7,TGCGCCAGCAGCTTGGATGGGGTTGTCGGCTCCTACGAGCAGTACTTC,CASSLDGVVGSYEQYF
TRBV7-9,TRBD2,.,TRBJ2-5,TGTGCCAGCAGCTCAGCGTCGACTAGCGGGGGCGGGTTCCAAGAGACCCAGTACTTC,CASSSASTSGGGFQETQYF
TRBV4-1,TRBD1,.,TRBJ2-1,TGCGCCAGCAGCCAAGATCCCGGGACAGGGGGGAAGAATCGGCAGTTCTTC,CASSQDPGTGGKNRQFF
TRBV29-1,TRBD1,few,TRBJ1-1,TGCAGCGTTGAGAAAGGCAGGGGGGGGAACACTGAAGCTTTCTTT,CSVEKGRGGNTEAFF
TRBV24-1,TRBD2,many,TRBJ2-3,TGTGCCACCAGTGGACTAGCGGGAGGGCCCACAGATACGCAGTATTTT,CATSGLAGGPTDTQYF
TRBV28,TRBD1,.,TRBJ1-4,TGTGCCAGCACCTCCGGACAGGGGCCTCGAGGACTGTTTTTT,CASTSGQGPRGLFF
TRBV6-1,.,.,TRBJ2-5,TGTGCCATCAGTAGGCTCCAAGAGACCCAGTACTTC,CAISRLQETQYF
TRBV11-3,.,.,TRBJ2-3,TGTGCCAGCAGCTTAAGTACGACCACAGATACGCAGTATTTT,CASSLSTTTDTQYF